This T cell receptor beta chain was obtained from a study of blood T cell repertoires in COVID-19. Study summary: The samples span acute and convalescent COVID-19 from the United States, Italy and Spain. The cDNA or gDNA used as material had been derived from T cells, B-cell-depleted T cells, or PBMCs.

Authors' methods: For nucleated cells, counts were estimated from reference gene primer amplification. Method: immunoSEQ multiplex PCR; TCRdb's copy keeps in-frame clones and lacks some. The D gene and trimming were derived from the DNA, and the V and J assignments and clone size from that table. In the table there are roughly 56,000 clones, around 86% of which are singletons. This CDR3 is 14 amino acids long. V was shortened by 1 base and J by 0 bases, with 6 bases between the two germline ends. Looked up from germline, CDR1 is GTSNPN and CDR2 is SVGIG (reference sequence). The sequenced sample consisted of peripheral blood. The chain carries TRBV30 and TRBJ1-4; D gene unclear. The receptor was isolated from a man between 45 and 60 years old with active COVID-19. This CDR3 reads CAWSALATNEKLFF. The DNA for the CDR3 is TGTGCCTGGAGTGCACTAGCAACTAATGAAAAACTGTTTTTT.